What follows are 27 T cell receptor beta chains derived from one specimen sequenced in a study of blood T cell repertoires in COVID-19. Sequenced by immunoSEQ multiplex PCR; TCRdb stores in-frame clones only, minus some. Of 65,000 or so clones detected, more than 65% appear once; the ten largest clones hold about 25%. Material for sequencing was peripheral blood. The receptors were sampled from a human donor in a cohort sampled during active COVID-19.

A few counts support this clone. The chain couples TRBV10-2 to TRBJ2-2, with TRBD1 identical over 7 bases. CDR1 is WSHSY, CDR2 SAAADI, per germline. With V trimmed by 5 bases and J by 3 bases, 15 bases remained unmatched. The length of the CDR3 is 18 residues. The CDR3 protein is CASSKTTGILGDTGELFF. CDR3 coding DNA: TGCGCCAGCAGTAAAACGACAGGGATCCTCGGGGACACCGGGGAGCTGTTTTTT.

J is TRBJ2-1 and V is TRBV14; tentatively, D is TRBD2 (5 bases). Trimming stripped 1 base from V and 9 bases from J, with 7 bases between. The germline V gene has CDR1 SGHDN and CDR2 FVKESK. This CDR3 comprises 12 residues. For the CDR3, the DNA is TGTGCCAGCAGCCAAGGTCGGGGTGAGCAGTTCTTC. Translated: CASSQGRGEQFF.

This clone is a singleton in its sample. This sequence joins TRBV27 and TRBJ2-7; TRBD1 is a possible D gene (6 bases). Trimming took off 3 bases at V and 6 bases at J, with 15 bases between the two ends. This CDR3 spans 14 amino acids. Germline CDR1 reads MNHEY; CDR2 reads SMNVEV (reference sequence). CDR3 in amino acids: CASSFTGLRGEQYF. Written as DNA, the CDR3 is TGTGCCAGCAGTTTTACAGGGTTAAGAGGCGAGCAGTACTTC.

This chain connects TRBV27 to TRBJ1-1; D is unclear. Trimming shortened V by 3 bases and J by 0 bases, and 8 bases separated the two germline ends. The CDR3 totals 14 residues. Germline CDR1 MNHEY, CDR2 SMNVEV (reference sequence). The CDR3 loop reads CASSLGSMNTEAFF. As DNA, the CDR3 is TGTGCCAGCAGTTTGGGGAGCATGAACACTGAAGCTTTCTTT.

The chain employs TRBV4-2 and TRBJ2-7; 12 bases are shared with TRBD2. CDR1 LGHNA and CDR2 YNFKEQ come from the germline V gene. The CDR3 is 15 residues long. V lost 4 bases and J lost 6; bases outside the gene matches: 7. The CDR3, as DNA: TGTGCCAGCAGCCCCAGACTAGCGGGAGTGCTCGAGCAGTACTTC. Protein product: CASSPRLAGVLEQYF.

This clone was counted a single time. This rearrangement joins TRBV5-4 to TRBJ2-1, with D perhaps matching TRBD2 (5 bases). This CDR3 has 14 residues. Germline V lookup: CDR1 SGHNT, CDR2 YYREEE (reference sequence). Trimming took 2 bases from V and 3 from J, leaving 9 bases between them. The CDR3 bases are TGTGCCAGCAGCTTAGAGCGGTTCTACAATGAGCAGTTCTTC. This codes for CASSLERFYNEQFF.

This chain connects TRBV12-3 or TRBV12-4 to TRBJ1-1; no reliable D call. The CDR3 extends over 12 amino acids. The CDR3 bases are TGTGCAACGCGCCGGGGGAACACTGAAGCTTTCTTT. This sequence encodes CATRRGNTEAFF.

V usage is TRBV4-1 and J usage is TRBJ2-1, with TRBD2 matching 10 bases. This CDR3 region has 16 residues. V trimming: 4 bases; J trimming: 6 bases; junction bases outside the gene matches: 9. Germline assignment: CDR1 MGHRA and CDR2 YSYEKL. The CDR3 DNA sequence: TGCGCCAGCAGCCCCCCAACTAGCGGGATCACCAATGAGCAGTTCTTC. Translated: CASSPPTSGITNEQFF.

The V gene is TRBV6-2 or TRBV6-3, the J gene TRBJ1-5; 8 bases match TRBD1. V lost 5 bases to trimming and J lost 1 base; unmatched junction nucleotides: 7. There are 16 residues in the CDR3. Germline CDR1 reads MNHEY; CDR2 reads SVGEGT. The CDR3 nucleotides are TGTGCCAGCAGTAGAACAGGGGGAATAAGCAATCAGCCCCAGCATTTT. Protein: CASSRTGGISNQPQHF.

This clone was counted between two and nine times. The chain combines TRBV27 with TRBJ2-2; 7 nucleotides line up with TRBD2. This CDR3 has 13 amino acids. Germline V lookup: CDR1 MNHEY, CDR2 SMNVEV (reference sequence). The ends lost 7 bases at V and 6 bases at J; junction bases unmatched: 5. This chain's CDR3 is CASTSGGPGELFF. DNA for the CDR3: TGTGCCAGCACATCGGGAGGCCCCGGGGAGCTGTTTTTT.

The CDR3 sequence is CASSLEGASSFTDTQYF. The DNA of the CDR3 is TGTGCCAGCAGTTTAGAGGGGGCGTCAAGTTTCACAGATACGCAGTATTTT. J is TRBJ2-3 and V is TRBV28, with 7 bases identical to TRBD1. The V gene's germline CDR1 is MDHEN and CDR2 SYDVKM. V was clipped by 2 bases and J by 2 bases; unmatched bases: 10. CDR3 length: 17 amino acids.

The V call is TRBV5-1, the J call TRBJ1-1; perhaps TRBD1 as D (6 bases). The CDR3 length is 16 residues. V lost 4 bases and J lost 4, with 20 bases in between. Germline V gives CDR1 SGHRS, CDR2 YFSETQ. The CDR3 bases are TGCGCCAGCAGCACCTCCTCTACAGGGCTTAGCACTGAAGCTTTCTTT. This sequence encodes CASSTSSTGLSTEAFF. The complete variable domain, with remaining parts taken from reference TRBV5-1 and TRBJ1-1, reads KAGVTQTPRYLIKTRGQQVTLSCSPISGHRSVSWYQQTPGQGLQFLFEYFSETQRNKGNFPGRFSGRQFSNSRSEMNVSTLELGDSALYLCASSTSSTGLSTEAFFGQGTRLTVV.

The chain carries TRBV30 and TRBJ2-1; D remains ambiguous. The CDR3 sequence is 12 residues long. Trimming stripped 4 bases from V and 6 bases from J, with 10 bases between. Germline V gene lookup returns CDR1 GTSNPN and CDR2 SVGIG (reference sequence). CDR3 amino acids: CAWTLSGNEQFF. Here the CDR3 DNA reads TGTGCCTGGACCCTTAGTGGCAATGAGCAGTTCTTC.

This clone was detected only once. The rearrangement links TRBV5-6 to TRBJ1-2, with 7 bases aligning to TRBD1. In germline, CDR1 is SGHDT, CDR2 YYEEEE. The V segment lost 1 base and the J segment 4 bases; nucleotides outside the gene matches: 10. The CDR3 is made up of 16 amino acids. Written as DNA, the CDR3 is TGTGCCAGCAGCTTGCCAGGACAGGAACTCCCCTATGGCTACACCTTC. Its protein is CASSLPGQELPYGYTF.

V gene TRBV5-4 combines with J gene TRBJ1-1; D is ambiguous. V lost 1 base to trimming and J lost 5 bases, with 15 bases between them. CDR1 SGHNT and CDR2 YYREEE come from the germline V gene (reference sequence). The CDR3 has 15 residues. CDR3 in DNA: TGTGCCAGCAGCTTGTTAGCGGGTTTAGGGACTGAAGCTTTCTTT. It encodes CASSLLAGLGTEAFF. Full variable domain (outside the CDR3, taken from reference TRBV5-4 and TRBJ1-1): ETGVTQSPTHLIKTRGQQVTLRCSSQSGHNTVSWYQQALGQGPQFIFQYYREEENGRGNFPPRFSGLQFPNYSSELNVNALELDDSALYLCASSLLAGLGTEAFFGQGTRLTVV.

This clone was counted a few times. This chain uses TRBV12-3 or TRBV12-4 with TRBJ1-5; perhaps TRBD1 as D (5 bases). This CDR3 has 12 amino acids. Trimming cost V 3 bases and J 11 bases, with 11 bases left between them. The CDR3 DNA reads TGTGCCAGCAGTTTTAGTGTAGGGGCCCAGCATTTT. Encoded protein: CASSFSVGAQHF.

CDR3 in amino acids: CASSSGTGDRGLTEQFF. CDR3 bases: TGCGCCAGCAGCTCCGGGACAGGGGATAGGGGGTTAACTGAGCAGTTCTTC. The V and J genes are TRBV5-1 and TRBJ2-1; TRBD1 aligns across 10 bases. The CDR3 is 17 residues long. The germline V gene has CDR1 SGHRS and CDR2 YFSETQ. Trimming cost V 3 bases and J 9 bases; bases outside gene matches: 15.

The gene calls are TRBV18 and TRBJ2-2; tentative D call: TRBD2 (5 bases). Trimming removed 1 base at V and 3 bases at J, with 9 bases between. This CDR3 comprises 15 residues. CDR1 and CDR2 (germline): KGHSH, LQKENI. The CDR3 DNA is TGTGCCAGCTCACCACGTGAGGGAGACACCGGGGAGCTGTTTTTT. It encodes CASSPREGDTGELFF.

This chain joins TRBV19 and TRBJ2-5; D is possibly TRBD1 (5 bases). CDR3 length: 13 amino acids. V shed 6 bases and J shed 4 bases, with 12 bases lying between them. Germline loops: CDR1 LNHDA, CDR2 SQIVND (reference sequence). CDR3 residues: CASSSGWLETQYF. In nucleotides, the CDR3 is TGTGCCAGTAGCTCAGGGTGGTTAGAGACCCAGTACTTC.

The chain is built from TRBV11-3 and TRBJ2-2, with TRBD2 identical over 12 bases. Trimming at V came to 5 bases and at J to 5 bases, leaving 9 bases not matched to a gene. The CDR3 loop spans 17 amino acids. Germline CDR1 is SGHNT and CDR2 is YENEEA. CDR3 in amino acids: CASSPRLAGEGTGELFF. The CDR3 DNA reads TGTGCCAGCAGCCCAAGACTAGCGGGAGAAGGTACCGGGGAGCTGTTTTTT.

The rearrangement uses TRBV7-3 and TRBJ2-3, with TRBD1 matching 7 bases. The CDR3 runs 13 residues. Germline CDR1 reads SGHTA; CDR2 reads FQGTGA. The J segment lost 3 bases and the V segment lost 5 bases, leaving 2 bases of the junction unmatched. CDR3 sequence: CASSLGQTDTQYF. Written as DNA, the CDR3 is TGTGCCAGCAGCCTGGGACAGACAGATACGCAGTATTTT.

The chain uses TRBV11-3 and TRBJ1-6; TRBD1 agrees at 7 bases. CDR1 and CDR2 (germline): SGHNT, YENEEA. The CDR3 is made up of 16 amino acids. V was clipped by 4 bases and J by 7 bases; unmatched bases: 10. CDR3 DNA sequence: TGTGCCAGCAGCTCATATACAGGGGCCGAGAATTCACCCCTCCACTTT. It specifies CASSSYTGAENSPLHF. The whole variable domain, filled in from reference TRBV11-3 and TRBJ1-6, reads EAGVVQSPRYKIIEKKQPVAFWCNPISGHNTLYWYLQNLGQGPELLIRYENEEAVDDSQLPKDRFSAERLKGVDSTLKIQPAELGDSAVYLCASSSYTGAENSPLHFGNGTRLTVT.

J is TRBJ2-3 and V is TRBV19; perhaps TRBD2 as D (5 bases). The length of the CDR3 is 13 residues. Germline lookup yields CDR1 LNHDA and CDR2 SQIVND (reference sequence). Trimming removed 9 bases at V and 2 bases at J, with 12 bases between. CDR3 residues: CASRKRNTDTQYF. The CDR3 DNA reads TGTGCCAGCCGCAAGCGGAACACAGATACGCAGTATTTT. The whole variable domain, remainder taken from reference TRBV19 and TRBJ2-3, is DGGITQSPKYLFRKEGQNVTLSCEQNLNHDAMYWYRQDPGQGLRLIYYSQIVNDFQKGDIAEGYSVSREKKESFPLTVTSAQKNPTAFYLCASRKRNTDTQYFGPGTRLTVL.

This chain joins TRBV5-5 and TRBJ1-4; D may be TRBD1 (6 bases). The CDR3 extends over 12 amino acids. Between the trimmed V and J ends, which lost 2 bases and 13 bases, there was a span of 12 bases. CDR1 and CDR2 (germline): SGHKS, YYEKEE (reference sequence). Here the CDR3 reads CASSLTGIPLFF. The CDR3 nucleotides read TGTGCCAGCAGCTTAACAGGGATCCCACTGTTTTTT.

Here the CDR3 DNA reads TGTGCCAGCAGCCAAGGCCTCTTCAGGGGGCGCATCACAGATACGCAGTATTTT. It yields the protein CASSQGLFRGRITDTQYF. The chain combines TRBV14 with TRBJ2-3, with 8 nucleotides matching TRBD1. Germline V gene sequence: CDR1 SGHDN, CDR2 FVKESK. This CDR3 contains 18 residues. V lost 1 base, J lost 2 bases, and 11 bases stayed unmatched.

The V and J genes are TRBV28 and TRBJ2-6; no clear D. Germline loops: CDR1 MDHEN, CDR2 SYDVKM. Trimming left V 4 bases short and J 4 bases short, with 11 bases between. This CDR3 spans 15 amino acids. The CDR3 loop is CASSSRQGGANVLTF. CDR3 DNA: TGTGCCAGCAGTTCCCGACAAGGAGGGGCCAACGTCCTGACTTTC.

The CDR3 is CASSEFKGDRSPLHF. The CDR3 DNA sequence: TGTGCCAGCAGTGAATTTAAGGGGGACCGTTCACCCCTCCACTTT. J is TRBJ1-6 and V is TRBV6-1; weak D call: TRBD1 (6 bases). The length of the CDR3 is 15 residues. Trimming removed 2 bases from V and 9 bases from J, with 14 bases in between. The germline gives CDR1 MNHNS, CDR2 SASEGT.